This TCR beta chain was documented in a study of blood T cell repertoires in COVID-19. Profiled with immunoSEQ multiplex PCR; TCRdb holds only in-frame clones, not every one. The sample has some 26,000 clones, around 79% seen once. By share, this clone counts as medium-sized (0.01 to 0.1%). CDR1 and CDR2 (germline): SGHRS, YFSETQ. Trimming cost V 6 bases and J 0 bases; bases outside gene matches: 7. The CDR3 has 17 residues. This sequence originates from a man aged 50-60 years with COVID-19, enrolled during active disease. The sequencing input was peripheral blood. The chain couples TRBV5-1 to TRBJ1-4, with 11 bases identical to TRBD1. In DNA form, the CDR3 reads TGCGCCAGCACCCTCACGGGACAGGGGGCAACTAATGAAAAACTGTTTTTT. Translating it yields CASTLTGQGATNEKLFF.